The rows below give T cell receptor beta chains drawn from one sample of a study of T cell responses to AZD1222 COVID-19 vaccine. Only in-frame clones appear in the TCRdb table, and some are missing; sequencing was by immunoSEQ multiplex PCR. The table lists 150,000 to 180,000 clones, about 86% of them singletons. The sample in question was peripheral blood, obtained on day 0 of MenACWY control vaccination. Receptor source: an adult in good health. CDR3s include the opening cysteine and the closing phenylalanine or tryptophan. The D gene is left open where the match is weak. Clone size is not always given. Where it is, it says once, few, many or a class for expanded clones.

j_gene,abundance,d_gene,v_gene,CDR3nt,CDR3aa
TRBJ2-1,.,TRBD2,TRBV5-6,TGTGCCAGCAGCCCGGGACGGCGGACTAGCGGGAGTTTCTACAATGAGCAGTTCTTC,CASSPGRRTSGSFYNEQFF
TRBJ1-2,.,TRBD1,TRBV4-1,TGCGCCAGCAGCCAACAGGGACAGGGGGCCCTTGGCTACACCTTC,CASSQQGQGALGYTF
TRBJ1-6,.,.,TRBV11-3,TGTGCCAGCAGTATAGCCGGGTTGGTACCCCTCCACTTT,CASSIAGLVPLHF
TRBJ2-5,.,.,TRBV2,TGTGCCAGCGGGCTCGGTGGGGAGACCCAGTACTTC,CASGLGGETQYF
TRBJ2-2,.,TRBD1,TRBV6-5,TGTGCCAGCAGTTACAGGTCCAGGGGGCCGACCGGGGAGCTGTTTTTT,CASSYRSRGPTGELFF
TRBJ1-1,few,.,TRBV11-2,TGTGCCAGCAGCCCGCTCCAGCCCTACACTGAAGCTTTCTTT,CASSPLQPYTEAFF
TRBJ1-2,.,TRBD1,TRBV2,TGTGCCAGCAGTCAAATACAGGGGGCAAGTGGCTACACCTTC,CASSQIQGASGYTF
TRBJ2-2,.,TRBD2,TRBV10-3,TGTGCCATCAGTGAGTCCGGGAGGACGGGGACCGGGGAGCTGTTTTTT,CAISESGRTGTGELFF
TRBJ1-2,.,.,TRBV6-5,TGTGCCAGCAGAGAGACGGTTAACTATGGCTACACCTTC,CASRETVNYGYTF
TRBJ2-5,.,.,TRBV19,TGTGCCAGTAGTATAGTTGGGGACACCTTACGAGAGACCCAGTACTTC,CASSIVGDTLRETQYF
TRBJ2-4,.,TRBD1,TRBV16,TGTGCCAGCAGCCACCTACAGGGGCAGATAGCCAAAAACATTCAGTACTTC,CASSHLQGQIAKNIQYF
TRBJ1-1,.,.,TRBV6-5,TGTGCCAGCAGGCTAACAGATATGAACACTGAAGCTTTCTTT,CASRLTDMNTEAFF
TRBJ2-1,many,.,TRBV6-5,TGTGCCAGCAGGAGCCCCCAAAATTACAATGAGCAGTTCTTC,CASRSPQNYNEQFF
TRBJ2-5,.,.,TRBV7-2,TGTGCCAGCAGCTTAGTTCGAGAGACCCAGTACTTC,CASSLVRETQYF